The text below deals with one TCR beta chain. Measured with immunoSEQ multiplex PCR; TCRdb has only the in-frame clones, and not every one. The sample holds fewer than 55,000 clones, more than 65% seen once. This record comes from a study of blood T cell repertoires in COVID-19. Study details: The origin of the acute and convalescent COVID-19 samples was the United States, Italy and Spain.

The CDR3 runs 14 residues. The trim removed 4 bases at V and 4 bases at J, leaving 5 bases unmatched. CDR1 is LGHDT, CDR2 YNNKEL, per germline (reference sequence). V is TRBV3-1 (or the pseudogene TRBV3-2) and J is TRBJ2-5, with 8 nucleotides matching TRBD1. Source material: peripheral blood. The receptor was derived from a woman aged 70 to 79 with acute or convalescent COVID-19. Written as DNA, the CDR3 is TGTGCCAGCAGCCCTGTGACAGGGGCAGAGACCCAGTACTTC. Protein sequence: CASSPVTGAETQYF.